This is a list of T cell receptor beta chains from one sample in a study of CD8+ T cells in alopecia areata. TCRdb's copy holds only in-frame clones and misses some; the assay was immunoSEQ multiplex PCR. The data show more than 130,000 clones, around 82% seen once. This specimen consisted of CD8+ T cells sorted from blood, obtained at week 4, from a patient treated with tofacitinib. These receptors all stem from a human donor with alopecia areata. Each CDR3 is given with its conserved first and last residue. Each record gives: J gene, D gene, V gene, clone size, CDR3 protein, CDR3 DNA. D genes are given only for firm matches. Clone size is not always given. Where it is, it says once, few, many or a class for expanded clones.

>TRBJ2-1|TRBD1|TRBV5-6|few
CASITDRGKNEQFF
TGTGCCAGCATCACGGACAGGGGTAAGAATGAGCAGTTCTTC
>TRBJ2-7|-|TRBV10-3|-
CAISESDRLQYF
TGTGCCATCAGTGAGTCGGACAGACTGCAGTACTTC
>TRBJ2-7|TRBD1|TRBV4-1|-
CASSHPGQGFEQYF
TGCGCCAGCAGCCACCCGGGACAGGGTTTCGAGCAGTACTTC
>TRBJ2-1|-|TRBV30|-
CAWSAGIHEQFF
TGTGCCTGGAGTGCGGGGATCCATGAGCAGTTCTTC
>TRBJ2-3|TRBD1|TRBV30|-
CASRDRGLGTQYF
TGTGCCTCCCGGGACAGGGGGCTCGGTACGCAGTATTTT
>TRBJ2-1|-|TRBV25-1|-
CASSEYMPPRQGQQFF
TGTGCCAGCAGTGAATACATGCCTCCGAGGCAGGGTCAACAGTTCTTC
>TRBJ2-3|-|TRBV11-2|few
CASSFFSGAQYF
TGTGCCAGCAGCTTTTTCTCCGGCGCGCAGTATTTT
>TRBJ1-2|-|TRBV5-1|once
CASSAGYGYTF
TGCGCCAGCTCAGCGGGCTATGGCTACACCTTC
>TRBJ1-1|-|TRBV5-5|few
CASSFLMNTEAFF
TGTGCCAGCAGCTTCCTTATGAACACTGAAGCTTTCTTT
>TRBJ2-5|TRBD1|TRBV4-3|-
CASSQDRQGVETQYF
TGCGCCAGCAGCCAAGATAGGCAGGGGGTGGAGACCCAGTACTTC
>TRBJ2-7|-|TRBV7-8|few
CASTPLPGRGGEQYF
TGTGCCAGCACCCCCCTCCCGGGAAGGGGTGGCGAGCAGTACTTC
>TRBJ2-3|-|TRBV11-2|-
CASSPTALRDTQYF
TGTGCCAGCAGCCCGACAGCTCTTAGAGATACGCAGTATTTT
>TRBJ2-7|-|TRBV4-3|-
CASYPRNRDYEQYF
TGCGCCAGCTATCCACGAAACAGAGACTACGAGCAGTACTTC
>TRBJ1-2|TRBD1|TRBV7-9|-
CASSPRQGHYGYTF
TGTGCCAGCAGCCCTCGACAGGGTCACTATGGCTACACCTTC
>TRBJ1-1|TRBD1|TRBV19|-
CASRPPTGTTEAFF
TGTGCCAGTAGACCTCCGACAGGGACGACTGAAGCTTTCTTT